This T cell receptor beta chain was observed in a study of shared clonotypes between healthy human individuals. General study findings and limits: Generation probabilities of non-shared clonotypes were lower (relative to those shared by all four donors).

This CDR3 contains 14 residues. Germline assignment: CDR1 SGHTA and CDR2 FQGTGA. Some clones are missing from TCRdb's copy, which holds only in-frame ones; the method was immunoSEQ multiplex PCR. The sample contains about 1.1 million clones, around 78% of which appear only once. Concerning this clone: Its target is not known. At one end, the junction sequence differs from germline, possibly due to a read error.

Sequencing used memory CD4+ T cells from PBMCs. Regarding subset: CD45RA-negative fraction. This chain joins TRBV7-3 and TRBJ2-5; TRBD1 or TRBD2 may be the D gene (5 bases each). The clonotype comes from a man between 18 and 29 years old in good health. Some clones in this sample may be carry-over from other donors' samples. The CDR3 region is CVSSLDGTQETQYF. CDR3 DNA: TGTGTCAGCAGCTTGGACGGGACCCAAGAGACCCAGTACTTC. The full variable domain, its missing parts supplied by reference TRBV7-3 and TRBJ2-5, is GAGVSQTPSNKVTEKGKYVELRCDPISGHTALYWYRQSLGQGPEFLIYFQGTGAADDSGLPNDRFFAVRPEGSVSTLKIQRTERGDSAVYLCVSSLDGTQETQYFGPGTRLLVL.